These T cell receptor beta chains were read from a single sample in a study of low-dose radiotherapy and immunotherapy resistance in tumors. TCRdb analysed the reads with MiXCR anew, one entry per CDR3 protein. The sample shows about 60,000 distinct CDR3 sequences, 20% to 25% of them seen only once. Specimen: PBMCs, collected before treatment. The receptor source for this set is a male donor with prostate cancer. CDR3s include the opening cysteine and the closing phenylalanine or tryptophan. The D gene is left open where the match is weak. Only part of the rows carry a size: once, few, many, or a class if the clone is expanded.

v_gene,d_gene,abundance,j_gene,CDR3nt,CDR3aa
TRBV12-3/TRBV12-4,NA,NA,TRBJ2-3,TGTGCCAGCAGTTTAGGAGTGGCGGATACGCAGTATTTT,CASSLGVADTQYF
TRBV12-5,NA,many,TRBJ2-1,TGTGCTAGTGGTTACGCGGGCACCTACAATGAGCAGTTCTTC,CASGYAGTYNEQFF
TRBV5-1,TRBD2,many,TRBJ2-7,TGCGCCAGCAGCTTGGAACTAGCGGACCCCTACGAGCAGTACTTC,CASSLELADPYEQYF
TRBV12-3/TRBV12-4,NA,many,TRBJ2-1,TGTGCCAGCACCATCGCGGGTGTTTCTAACTCCTACAATGAGCAGTTCTTC,CASTIAGVSNSYNEQFF
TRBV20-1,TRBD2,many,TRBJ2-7,TGCAGTGCTAGAGATAGAAGCGGGGGAGGACAGAGGTTCGACGAGCAGTACTTC,CSARDRSGGGQRFDEQYF
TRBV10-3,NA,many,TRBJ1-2,TGTGCCATCAGTGACGGGCAGTTAAACTATGGCTACACCTTC,CAISDGQLNYGYTF
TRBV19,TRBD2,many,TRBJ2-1,TGTGCCAGTAGTATTTGGGAGGGCCTCGACAATGAGCAGTTCTTC,CASSIWEGLDNEQFF
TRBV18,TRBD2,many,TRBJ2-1,TGTGCCAGCTCGAAGACCGGGACTACAAACAATGAGCAGTTCTTC,CASSKTGTTNNEQFF
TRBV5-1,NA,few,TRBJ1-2,TGCGCCAGCAGCTTAGAGTCCGTGAACTATGGCTACACCTTC,CASSLESVNYGYTF
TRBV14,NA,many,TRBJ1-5,TGTGCCAGCAGCCGACCGAGGAGTCCCGCGGTGGTGTCGGATAATCAGCCCCAGCATTTT,CASSRPRSPAVVSDNQPQHF
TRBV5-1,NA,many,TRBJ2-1,TGCGCCAGCAGCTTTCGAGAGGTCTACAATGAGCAGTTCTTC,CASSFREVYNEQFF
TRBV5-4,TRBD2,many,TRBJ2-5,TGTGCCAGCAGCTTGGATGCGGGAGGAGAGACCCAGTACTTC,CASSLDAGGETQYF
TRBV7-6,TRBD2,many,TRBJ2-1,TGTGCCAGCAGCTTAGGGGGGACTAGCGGGAGACTCTACAATGAGCAGTTCTTC,CASSLGGTSGRLYNEQFF
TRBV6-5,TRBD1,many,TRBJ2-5,TGTGCCAGCACCCCCCATCCGGCAGGGGGAACGGGAGAGACCCAGTACTTC,CASTPHPAGGTGETQYF
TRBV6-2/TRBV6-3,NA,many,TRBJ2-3,TGTGCCAGCGGGGTTGTAGGGGGTTTTGTGGATACGCAGTATTTT,CASGVVGGFVDTQYF
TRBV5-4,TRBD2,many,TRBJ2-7,TGTGCCAGCAGCAACGGAGGCCTAGCGGGAGGGCTCACCGAGCAGTACTTC,CASSNGGLAGGLTEQYF